The next 21 T cell receptor beta chains were all read from a single sample in a study of shared clonotypes between healthy human individuals. Profiling relied on immunoSEQ multiplex PCR, and the TCRdb table lists in-frame clones only, not all of them. Of 2 million to 3 million clones listed, approximately 90% are singletons. Sequenced input: naive CD4+ T cells sorted from blood. The subset denotes: CD45RA+ positively selected. The receptors shown here come from a man aged 18-30 years in good health.

This clone was picked up one time. The rearrangement uses TRBV6-5 and TRBJ2-5; D may be TRBD1 or TRBD2 (6 bases each). V lost 0 bases to trimming and J lost 5 bases, with 13 bases between them. The germline CDR1 and CDR2 sequences are MNHEY and SVGAGI. The CDR3 contains 15 residues. The CDR3 DNA reads TGTGCCAGCAGTTACTCTGGAGGGGGTGTTGAGACCCAGTACTTC. Encoded protein: CASSYSGGGVETQYF.

This chain uses TRBV4-3 with TRBJ2-5, with TRBD1 identical over 10 bases. CDR1 is LGHNA, CDR2 YSLEER, per germline. CDR3 size: 15 residues. Germline trimming cut 1 base from V and 6 bases from J; bases unmatched to any gene: 5. The CDR3 is CASSQGQGAGQTQYF. DNA for the CDR3: TGCGCCAGCAGCCAAGGACAGGGGGCAGGACAGACCCAGTACTTC.

The chain couples TRBV28 to TRBJ2-1; TRBD1 matches at 9 bases. The CDR3 totals 16 residues. V shed 8 bases, J shed 3 bases, and the junction held 11 bases outside the gene matches. Germline CDR1 reads MDHEN; CDR2 reads SYDVKM. The CDR3 region has the DNA TGTGCCAGCGGATCCCCGGGGACAGGGTACTACAATGAGCAGTTCTTC. Translated: CASGSPGTGYYNEQFF.

This sequence joins TRBV15 and TRBJ2-5; either TRBD1 or TRBD2 may supply D (6 bases each). The V and J ends lost 8 bases and 3 bases respectively, with 22 bases between them. Germline V CDR1 and CDR2: LNHNV, YYDKDF (reference sequence). The CDR3 extends over 16 amino acids. The CDR3 coding sequence is TGTGCCACCGCCCGCACCTCAGGGGCGGGAAAAGAGACCCAGTACTTC. Protein: CATARTSGAGKETQYF.

The chain is built from TRBV10-3 and TRBJ1-5; no clear D. The V end lost 5 bases, the J end lost 3 bases, and 14 bases lay between the germline ends. The CDR3 is made up of 15 amino acids. Germline V gene data show CDR1 as ENHRY and CDR2 as SYGVKD. The CDR3 nucleotides are TGTGCCATCAGTTCCGGGCCCCCGGACAATCAGCCCCAGCATTTT. Its translation is CAISSGPPDNQPQHF.

The gene calls are TRBV11-2 and TRBJ2-7; 12 bases agree with TRBD2. CDR3 length: 15 residues. V lost 3 bases to trimming and J lost 6 bases; unmatched junction nucleotides: 6. Germline V gives CDR1 SGHAT, CDR2 FQNNGV. CDR3 nucleotides: TGTGCCAGCAGCTTCAATCTAGCGGGAGGGCTCGAGCAGTACTTC. This translates into CASSFNLAGGLEQYF.

This clone was seen a single time. The chain is built from TRBV12-5 and TRBJ2-7; 9 bases match TRBD1. CDR3 length: 14 residues. Germline loops: CDR1 LGHNT, CDR2 FRNRAP. Trimming cost V 5 bases and J 3 bases; bases outside gene matches: 5. In nucleotides, the CDR3 is TGTGCTAGTGGTCCGGGACAGGGTATCTACGAGCAGTACTTC. This sequence encodes CASGPGQGIYEQYF.

The gene calls are TRBV30 and TRBJ2-3; 8 positions match TRBD2. CDR1 is GTSNPN, CDR2 SVGIG, per germline (reference sequence). The J segment lost 0 bases and the V segment lost 8 bases, leaving 7 bases of the junction unmatched. This CDR3 has 14 residues. CDR3 amino acids: CALGVAGSTDTQYF. The CDR3 nucleotides read TGTGCCCTGGGGGTAGCGGGGAGCACAGATACGCAGTATTTT.

A remark on this clone: Other DNA variants within this sample encode the same CDR3. The rearrangement links TRBV28 to TRBJ2-7; D uncertain. Germline CDR1 MDHEN, CDR2 SYDVKM. Trimming left V 4 bases short and J 2 bases short, with 6 bases between. The CDR3 has 12 residues. The chain's CDR3 is CASSSGPYEQYF. CDR3 bases: TGTGCCAGCAGTTCCGGCCCCTACGAGCAGTACTTC.

The chain combines TRBV10-1 with TRBJ1-3; D call uncertain. The germline CDR1 and CDR2 sequences are WNHNN and SYGVQD (reference sequence). Trimming stripped 8 bases from V and 8 bases from J, with 19 bases between. The CDR3 loop spans 14 amino acids. For the CDR3, the DNA is TGCGCCAGCCTATCGGATCGTACGAGTCACACCATATATTTT. Translated: CASLSDRTSHTIYF.

The genes are TRBV5-8 and TRBJ1-5; 7 bases fit TRBD1. CDR3 size: 16 residues. Per the germline V gene, CDR1 is SGHTS and CDR2 is YDEGEE. V lost 4 bases, J lost 8 bases, and 15 bases stayed unmatched. CDR3 protein: CASSPGQVKRGEPQHF. In DNA form, the CDR3 reads TGTGCCAGCAGCCCCGGACAGGTCAAGAGGGGGGAGCCCCAGCATTTT.

V and J are TRBV5-1 and TRBJ2-2, with D hard to call. V dropped 0 bases and J dropped 4 bases, with 4 bases sitting between them. Germline assignment: CDR1 SGHRS and CDR2 YFSETQ. The CDR3 covers 13 residues. The CDR3 is CASSLGRTGELFF. DNA for the CDR3: TGCGCCAGCAGCTTGGGACGCACCGGGGAGCTGTTTTTT.

This clone was observed a single time. CDR3 in amino acids: CASSGLAGEQETQYF. In DNA, the CDR3 is TGTGCCAGCAGTGGACTAGCGGGAGAACAAGAGACCCAGTACTTC. The chain couples TRBV2 to TRBJ2-5, with 12 bases matching TRBD2. CDR3 size: 15 residues. Germline V CDR1 and CDR2: SNHLY, FYNNEI. The V segment lost 4 bases and the J segment 2 bases; nucleotides outside the gene matches: 2.

The V and J genes are TRBV7-6 and TRBJ2-1; D is possibly TRBD2 (5 bases). Trimming took 1 base from V and 6 from J, leaving 10 bases between them. The V gene's germline CDR1 is SGHVS and CDR2 FNYEAQ. The CDR3 extends over 14 amino acids. The CDR3 spells CASSLVRSGNEQFF. CDR3 bases: TGTGCCAGCAGCTTAGTCAGGAGCGGCAATGAGCAGTTCTTC.

This rearrangement joins TRBV4-2 to TRBJ1-2; D unresolved. CDR3 size: 14 residues. Trimming pared 7 bases from V and 12 bases from J, leaving 24 bases between. Germline CDR1 and CDR2: LGHNA and YNFKEQ. In DNA form, the CDR3 reads TGTGCCAGCACCCCAGGAGGCGTCGGCCCGCCCCACACCTTC. This gives the protein CASTPGGVGPPHTF.

The rearrangement uses TRBV19 and TRBJ2-5; 7 nucleotides match TRBD2. After removal of 4 bases from V and 1 base from J, the junction contained 3 bases not matched to a gene. CDR3 length: 14 amino acids. The germline gives CDR1 LNHDA, CDR2 SQIVND (reference sequence). The CDR3 sequence: CASSNIAGQETQYF. The DNA for the CDR3 is TGTGCCAGTAGTAACATAGCGGGCCAAGAGACCCAGTACTTC.

This clone occurred once. V is TRBV10-3 and J is TRBJ2-1; the D call may be TRBD1 or TRBD2 (5 bases each). V was shortened by 4 bases and J by 5 bases, with 9 bases between the two germline ends. The length of the CDR3 is 13 residues. Looked up from germline, CDR1 is ENHRY and CDR2 is SYGVKD. The CDR3 sequence: CAISVGTDNEQFF. CDR3 coding DNA: TGTGCCATCAGTGTAGGGACCGACAATGAGCAGTTCTTC.

The genes are TRBV6-5 and TRBJ1-3; D is unresolved. This CDR3 is 15 amino acids long. The V end lost 6 bases, the J end lost 4 bases, and 16 bases lay between the germline ends. Germline loops: CDR1 MNHEY, CDR2 SVGAGI. CDR3 sequence reads: CASSPGEGSGNTIYF. CDR3 bases: TGTGCCAGCAGCCCCGGGGAGGGATCAGGAAACACCATATATTTT.

The J gene is TRBJ2-3, the V gene TRBV2; D may match TRBD1 or TRBD2 (6 bases each). Germline V CDR1 and CDR2: SNHLY, FYNNEI. CDR3 size: 14 residues. Between the trimmed V and J ends, which lost 9 bases and 5 bases, there was a span of 18 bases. CDR3 DNA: TGTGCCAGGGAGGGGGGATCCCCCGAAGATACGCAGTATTTT. Translating it yields CAREGGSPEDTQYF.

This rearrangement joins TRBV10-1 to TRBJ2-1, with 7 positions matching TRBD1. V trimming: 6 bases; J trimming: 6 bases; junction bases outside the gene matches: 8. The CDR3 contains 14 residues. Germline V gene data show CDR1 as WNHNN and CDR2 as SYGVQD (reference sequence). The CDR3 coding sequence is TGCGCCAGCAGCCAGACAGGGAAGTTCAATGAGCAGTTCTTC. It translates to CASSQTGKFNEQFF.

The chain couples TRBV7-2 to TRBJ1-3; tentatively, D is TRBD1 (6 bases). The V gene's germline CDR1 is SGHTA and CDR2 FQGNSA. The V and J ends lost 3 bases and 3 bases respectively, with 9 bases between them. The CDR3 loop spans 14 amino acids. CDR3 region: CASSFGGGGNTIYF. The CDR3 bases are TGTGCCAGCAGCTTCGGAGGGGGTGGAAACACCATATATTTT.